Shown below are 20 T cell receptor beta chains from a single sample sequenced in a study of early T cells in non-severe SARS-CoV-2 infection. TCRdb re-derived calls from the 5' RACE reads in MiXCR, one entry per CDR3 protein. The data contain under 80,000 distinct CDR3 sequences, roughly 13% of them singletons. The material sequenced was whole blood. These receptors all come from an adult who was a healthcare worker with PCR-confirmed SARS-CoV-2 infection or an uninfected control (not recorded which).

This clonotype was counted at least ten times. The chain is built from TRBV12-5 and TRBJ2-2; unclear D gene. V was cut by 2 bases and J by 13 bases, with 11 bases left in between. Germline V gives CDR1 LGHNT, CDR2 FRNRAP. This CDR3 is built from 12 residues. The CDR3 sequence is CASGLKGSGLFF. DNA of the CDR3: TGTGCTAGTGGTTTGAAGGGCAGTGGGCTGTTTTTT.

Ten or more counts support this clonotype. This rearrangement joins TRBV7-9 to TRBJ2-3; 8 nucleotides match TRBD1. The germline V gene has CDR1 SEHNR and CDR2 FQNEAQ (reference sequence). The CDR3 sequence is 13 residues long. V was pared by 5 bases and J by 3 bases, with 1 base of the junction left unmatched. DNA of the CDR3: TGTGCCAGCAGCCGGACAGGGACAGATACGCAGTATTTT. It encodes CASSRTGTDTQYF.

This chain connects TRBV2 to TRBJ1-6; D is uncertain. The V and J ends lost 7 bases and 13 bases respectively, with 17 bases between them. Germline V gene sequence: CDR1 SNHLY, CDR2 FYNNEI. This CDR3 spans 13 amino acids. Here the CDR3 reads CASTSQPVFPLHF. The CDR3 nucleotides are TGTGCCAGCACCTCACAGCCGGTATTCCCCCTCCACTTT.

The chain carries TRBV9 and TRBJ2-7; 7 positions agree with TRBD1. Germline-derived CDR1 and CDR2 are SGDLS and YYNGEE. This CDR3 contains 15 residues. Trimming took 4 bases from V and 6 from J; bases not matched to a gene: 13. The CDR3 coding sequence is TGTGCCAGCAGCCCTTCGAAGGGACAGATATCCGAGCAGTACTTC. As protein: CASSPSKGQISEQYF.

This clonotype was observed once. Since no conserved phenylalanine or tryptophan closes the CDR3, a read error is the likely cause. The rearrangement links TRBV3-1 to TRBJ2-6; no reliable D call. V lost 6 bases to trimming and J lost 0 bases, with 6 bases between them. The CDR3 runs to 14 residues. Per germline, CDR1 LGHDT and CDR2 YNNKEL (reference sequence). The CDR3 DNA is TGTGCCAGCAGTGGGTACTCTGGGGCCAACGTCCTGACTTAC. Its protein product is CASSGYSGANVLTY.

The gene calls are TRBV6-2 or TRBV6-3 and TRBJ1-2, with 7 bases aligning to TRBD1. Trimming at V came to 6 bases and at J to 3 bases, leaving 4 bases not matched to a gene. This CDR3 spans 13 amino acids. Germline values: CDR1 MNHEY, CDR2 SVGEGT. DNA for the CDR3: TGTGCCAGCAGGCTCGACAGGGACTATGGCTACACCTTC. Protein sequence: CASRLDRDYGYTF.

This clonotype appeared many times. The chain has TRBV5-1 and TRBJ2-7; weak D call: TRBD1 (5 bases). The CDR3 loop spans 14 amino acids. Trimming cost V 4 bases and J 0 bases, with 11 bases left between them. Germline V CDR1 and CDR2: SGHRS, YFSETQ. The CDR3 DNA is TGCGCCAGCAGCCAAGAAGGGGTCTCCTACGAGCAGTACTTC. Translated: CASSQEGVSYEQYF.

In this sample, this clonotype turned up many times. This chain connects TRBV7-6 to TRBJ2-7; no reliable D call. V was trimmed by 1 base and J by 5 bases, leaving 6 bases between them. This CDR3 has 12 residues. Germline-derived CDR1 and CDR2 are SGHVS and FNYEAQ. The CDR3 bases are TGTGCCAGCAGCTTAGGTTTCGACGAGCAGTACTTC. Translation: CASSLGFDEQYF.

V is TRBV20-1 and J is TRBJ2-3; D ambiguous. Germline V gene sequence: CDR1 DFQATT, CDR2 SNEGSKA (reference sequence). With 1 base removed from V and 6 bases from J, the gap between germline ends came to 8 bases. This CDR3 has 12 amino acids. The CDR3 DNA reads as TGCAGTGCTAGAGGATCGTTGGATACGCAGTATTTT. This sequence encodes CSARGSLDTQYF.

V gene TRBV7-9 combines with J gene TRBJ2-2; D remains unclear. In germline, CDR1 is SEHNR, CDR2 FQNEAQ (reference sequence). V gave up 3 bases and J gave up 6 bases, with 11 bases separating them. The CDR3 extends over 14 amino acids. DNA of the CDR3: TGTGCCAGCAGCTTGGGCACCCGACCCGGGGAGCTGTTTTTT. This codes for CASSLGTRPGELFF.

Only a few counts were recorded for this clonotype. The chain combines TRBV7-9 with TRBJ2-1; D remains ambiguous. The CDR3 contains 12 residues. Looked up from germline, CDR1 is SEHNR and CDR2 is FQNEAQ (reference sequence). The V end lost 4 bases, the J end lost 4 bases, and 5 bases lay between the germline ends. In DNA, the CDR3 is TGTGCCAGCAGCTCCGAGTACAATGAGCAGTTCTTC. Its translation: CASSSEYNEQFF. Together with reference TRBV7-9 and TRBJ2-1, the CDR3 gives the full variable domain: DTGVSQNPRHKITKRGQNVTFRCDPISEHNRLYWYRQTLGQGPEFLTYFQNEAQLEKSRLLSDRFSAERPKGSFSTLEIQRTEQGDSAMYLCASSSEYNEQFFGPGTRLTVL.

This clonotype appeared many times. The chain recombines TRBV4-1 with TRBJ2-6, with a weak D call TRBD2 (6 bases). CDR3 length: 17 amino acids. Germline CDR1 is MGHRA and CDR2 is YSYEKL. The germline V and J ends were trimmed by 1 base and 2 bases, with 12 bases remaining between them. CDR3 residues: CASSQVGRDAGANVLTF. The CDR3 DNA reads TGCGCCAGCAGCCAAGTAGGGCGGGACGCTGGGGCCAACGTCCTGACTTTC.

This chain links TRBV12-3 or TRBV12-4 with TRBJ1-1; 7 nucleotides line up with TRBD1. This CDR3 is built from 13 residues. Trimming removed 8 bases from V and 1 base from J; junction bases left unmatched: 4. As DNA, the CDR3 is TGTGCCAGCCGACGGGACAGGAACACTGAAGCTTTCTTT. Its protein is CASRRDRNTEAFF.

This clonotype has more than one count but fewer than ten. The chain couples TRBV10-3 to TRBJ1-4; D may be TRBD1 (5 bases). The V gene lost 6 bases and the J gene lost 3 bases, with 11 bases spanning the gap. The CDR3 sequence is 14 residues long. Germline CDR1 and CDR2: ENHRY and SYGVKD. The CDR3 DNA reads TGTGCCATCAGGGGGACTGCAGCTAATGAAAAACTGTTTTTT. Amino acids: CAIRGTAANEKLFF.

The chain couples TRBV7-8 to TRBJ2-7, with D uncertain. Germline lookup yields CDR1 SGHVS and CDR2 FQNEAQ. V shed 0 bases and J shed 10 bases, with 13 bases lying between them. The CDR3 sequence is 13 residues long. DNA of the CDR3: TGTGCCAGCAGCTTAGCAGGTTACCCCTCACAGTACTTC. Its protein product is CASSLAGYPSQYF.

A few counts support this clonotype. The rearrangement joins TRBV6-5 to TRBJ2-3; possible D gene TRBD1, 5 bases. CDR1 is MNHEY, CDR2 SVGAGI, per germline. The CDR3 has 14 residues. V dropped 0 bases and J dropped 2 bases, with 6 bases sitting between them. Here the CDR3 DNA reads TGTGCCAGCAGTTACTCCAGGGTCACAGATACGCAGTATTTT. Residues: CASSYSRVTDTQYF.

About this clonotype itself: A read error is possible here, since a much larger clone lies one base away. The rearrangement uses TRBV18 and TRBJ2-7, with 8 bases aligning to TRBD1. The CDR3 sequence is 12 residues long. Germline V CDR1 and CDR2: KGHSH, LQKENI. CDR3 protein: CASSQRTGSLAF. For the CDR3, the DNA is TGTGCCAGCTCACAAAGGACAGGGTCACTCGCGTTC.

In regard to this clonotype: This may come from a read error, since a much larger clone is one base off. The genes are TRBV7-9 and TRBJ1-1, with D maybe TRBD1 (6 bases). Germline-derived CDR1 and CDR2 are SEHNR and FQNEAQ (reference sequence). The CDR3 is made up of 13 amino acids. The CDR3 sequence is CASRQGLNTEAYF. The DNA of the CDR3 is TGTGCCAGCAGACAGGGCCTGAACACTGAAGCTTACTTT. Supplemented by reference TRBV7-9 and TRBJ1-1, the full variable domain reads DTGVSQNPRHKITKRGQNVTFRCDPISEHNRLYWYRQTLGQGPEFLTYFQNEAQLEKSRLLSDRFSAERPKGSFSTLEIQRTEQGDSAMYLCASRQGLNTEAYFGQGTRLTVV.

There are many counts of this clonotype. This rearrangement joins TRBV7-6 to TRBJ2-3; D tentatively fits TRBD1 or TRBD2 (5 bases each). V lost 4 bases and J 9 bases, leaving 17 bases between the germline ends. Germline V gene sequence: CDR1 SGHVS, CDR2 FNYEAQ. CDR3 size: 14 residues. In DNA, the CDR3 is TGTGCCAGCAGCTCTCCCCGGGACGCTCAAACGCAGTATTTT. Residues: CASSSPRDAQTQYF.

In this sample, this clonotype turned up many times. The chain combines TRBV29-1 with TRBJ2-3, with TRBD1 matching over 7 bases. V lost 0 bases and J lost 0; bases outside the gene matches: 6. CDR1 and CDR2 from the germline V gene are SQVTM and ANQGSEA. The CDR3 is made up of 16 amino acids. CDR3 in amino acids: CSVEERDSSSTDTQYF. The CDR3 region has the DNA TGCAGCGTTGAAGAGAGGGACAGCTCTAGCACAGATACGCAGTATTTT.